These 13 T cell receptor beta chains were all obtained from the same sample, sequenced in a study of T cell responses to AZD1222 COVID-19 vaccine. Using immunoSEQ multiplex PCR, the repertoire was profiled, and TCRdb retains in-frame clones only, with some absent. This sample has around 130,000 clones, with around nine tenths found just once. Material: peripheral blood, obtained on day 0 of AZD1222 vaccination. The receptors derive from an adult in good health.

The chain is built from TRBV28 and TRBJ2-1; TRBD2 aligns across 11 bases. V shed 0 bases, J shed 5 bases, and the junction held 3 bases outside the gene matches. The CDR3 is 16 amino acids. Germline CDR1 is MDHEN and CDR2 is SYDVKM. The CDR3 region has the DNA TGTGCCAGCAGTTTATGGGGGACTAGCGGCCACAATGAGCAGTTCTTC. It specifies CASSLWGTSGHNEQFF. Based on the CDR3 plus reference TRBV28 and TRBJ2-1, the full variable domain is DVKVTQSSRYLVKRTGEKVFLECVQDMDHENMFWYRQDPGLGLRLIYFSYDVKMKEKGDIPEGYSVSREKKERFSLILESASTNQTSMYLCASSLWGTSGHNEQFFGPGTRLTVL.

The chain couples TRBV20-1 to TRBJ2-4; the D gene is possibly TRBD1 (5 bases). V was shortened by 5 bases and J by 8 bases, with 10 bases between the two germline ends. Per the germline V gene, CDR1 is DFQATT and CDR2 is SNEGSKA (reference sequence). The CDR3 contains 11 residues. CDR3 sequence: CSALQGYIQYF. DNA for the CDR3: TGCAGTGCTCTCCAGGGATACATTCAGTACTTC.

The V and J genes are TRBV5-1 and TRBJ2-2, with D tentatively TRBD2 (6 bases). Trimming cost V 0 bases and J 4 bases, with 10 bases left between them. The CDR3 sequence is 15 residues long. The germline CDR1 and CDR2 sequences are SGHRS and YFSETQ. CDR3 sequence: CASSLDGGGTGELFF. The CDR3 DNA follows: TGCGCCAGCAGCTTGGATGGGGGAGGCACCGGGGAGCTGTTTTTT.

The chain is built from TRBV7-9 and TRBJ1-2, with 8 bases lining up with TRBD1. CDR1 and CDR2 (germline): SEHNR, FQNEAQ (reference sequence). The CDR3 runs to 16 residues. Unmatched junction bases numbered 20, after V lost 5 bases and J lost 12 bases. DNA of the CDR3: TGTGCCAGCAGCATCGGACAGAGGCAGGGGGCCCCTCCAGACACCTTC. Its protein is CASSIGQRQGAPPDTF.

This chain links TRBV30 with TRBJ1-3; D gene ambiguous. With 3 bases removed from V and 4 bases from J, the gap between germline ends came to 10 bases. The CDR3 spans 13 residues. Germline assignment: CDR1 GTSNPN and CDR2 SVGIG (reference sequence). CDR3: CAWSPSEGNTIYF. The CDR3 DNA sequence: TGTGCCTGGAGCCCCTCCGAAGGAAACACCATATATTTT.

This clone is a singleton in its sample. V and J are TRBV5-1 and TRBJ2-5, with 11 bases aligning to TRBD2. V dropped 4 bases and J dropped 3; count of bases not matched to a gene: 20. Germline V gene lookup returns CDR1 SGHRS and CDR2 YFSETQ. The CDR3 is 20 residues long. The CDR3 region has the DNA TGCGCCAGCAGCCCCAGACGGACAGGCCGACTAGCGGGGAGAGAAGAGACCCAGTACTTC. This sequence encodes CASSPRRTGRLAGREETQYF.

V and J are TRBV27 and TRBJ2-1, with a possible D match to TRBD1 (6 bases). CDR3 length equals 12 residues. V lost 5 bases to trimming and J lost 9 bases, with 11 bases between them. Germline V CDR1 and CDR2: MNHEY, SMNVEV (reference sequence). The CDR3 DNA sequence: TGTGCCAGCAGTCCAGGGGTCCTTGAGCAGTTCTTC. Residues: CASSPGVLEQFF.

V is TRBV6-5 and J is TRBJ2-1, with 8 bases matching TRBD2. The CDR3 runs to 15 residues. After removal of 6 bases from V and 0 bases from J, the junction contained 4 bases not matched to a gene. Germline CDR1 is MNHEY and CDR2 is SVGAGI. The DNA of the CDR3 is TGTGCCAGCAGATATAGCGGGGCCTCCTACAATGAGCAGTTCTTC. This codes for CASRYSGASYNEQFF.

This chain joins TRBV30 and TRBJ1-6, with unresolved D. V lost 3 bases and J 13 bases, leaving 16 bases between the germline ends. Germline CDR1 reads GTSNPN; CDR2 reads SVGIG (reference sequence). This CDR3 has 13 amino acids. Written as DNA, the CDR3 is TGTGCCTGGAGCCGGGATCCTAGGATCCCCCTCCACTTT. Protein: CAWSRDPRIPLHF.

The rearrangement joins TRBV6-5 to TRBJ1-2; D unresolved. The CDR3 covers 13 residues. Germline assignment: CDR1 MNHEY and CDR2 SVGAGI. V was shortened by 2 bases and J by 8 bases, with 12 bases between the two germline ends. DNA of the CDR3: TGTGCCAGCAGTTACGTTCGGGAAGGCGGCTACACCTTC. This sequence encodes CASSYVREGGYTF.

V is TRBV2 and J is TRBJ2-3, with TRBD1 matching over 7 bases. The germline V gene encodes CDR1 SNHLY and CDR2 FYNNEI. This CDR3 contains 16 residues. With V trimmed by 5 bases and J by 0 bases, 8 bases remained unmatched. This chain's CDR3 is CASSYRGRGSTDTQYF. The DNA for the CDR3 is TGTGCCAGCAGTTACAGGGGTCGGGGCAGCACAGATACGCAGTATTTT.

The rearrangement joins TRBV5-1 to TRBJ1-4, with no clear D. Germline V gene sequence: CDR1 SGHRS, CDR2 YFSETQ. V was pared by 4 bases and J by 10 bases, with 14 bases between. This CDR3 comprises 13 residues. The CDR3 region has the DNA TGCGCCAGCAGCCCCGTCACAAGCGGAAAACTGTTTTTT. Protein: CASSPVTSGKLFF.

This CDR3 reads CASRRDSGNSPLHF. The CDR3 coding sequence is TGTGCCAGCAGACGGGACAGCGGTAACTCACCCCTCCACTTT. This rearrangement joins TRBV7-9 to TRBJ1-6; 7 nucleotides match TRBD1. This CDR3 is 14 amino acids long. CDR1 is SEHNR and CDR2 is FQNEAQ in the germline V gene (reference sequence). J gave up 10 bases and V 6 bases, and 9 bases lay outside the gene matches. The full variable domain, its missing parts supplied by reference TRBV7-9 and TRBJ1-6, is DTGVSQNPRHKITKRGQNVTFRCDPISEHNRLYWYRQTLGQGPEFLTYFQNEAQLEKSRLLSDRFSAERPKGSFSTLEIQRTEQGDSAMYLCASRRDSGNSPLHFGNGTRLTVT.